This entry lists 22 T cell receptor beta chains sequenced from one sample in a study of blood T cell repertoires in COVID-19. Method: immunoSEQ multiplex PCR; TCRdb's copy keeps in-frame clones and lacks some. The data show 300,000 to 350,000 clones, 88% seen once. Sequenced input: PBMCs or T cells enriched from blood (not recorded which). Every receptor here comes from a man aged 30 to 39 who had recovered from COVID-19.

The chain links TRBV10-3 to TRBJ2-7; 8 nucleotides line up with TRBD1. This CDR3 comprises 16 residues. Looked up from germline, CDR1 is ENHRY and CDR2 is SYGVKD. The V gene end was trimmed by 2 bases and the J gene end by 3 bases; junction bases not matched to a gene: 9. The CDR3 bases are TGTGCCATCAGTGAGATCGACAGGGGACCCAGCTACGAGCAGTACTTC. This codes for CAISEIDRGPSYEQYF.

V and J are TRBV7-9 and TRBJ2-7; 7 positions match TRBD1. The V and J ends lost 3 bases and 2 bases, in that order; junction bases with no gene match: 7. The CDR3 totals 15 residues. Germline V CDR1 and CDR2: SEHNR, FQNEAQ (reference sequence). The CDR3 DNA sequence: TGTGCCAGCAGCTTGGTTGGACAGGCCACCTACGAGCAGTACTTC. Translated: CASSLVGQATYEQYF. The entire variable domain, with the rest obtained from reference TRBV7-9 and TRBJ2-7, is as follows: DTGVSQNPRHKITKRGQNVTFRCDPISEHNRLYWYRQTLGQGPEFLTYFQNEAQLEKSRLLSDRFSAERPKGSFSTLEIQRTEQGDSAMYLCASSLVGQATYEQYFGPGTRLTVT.

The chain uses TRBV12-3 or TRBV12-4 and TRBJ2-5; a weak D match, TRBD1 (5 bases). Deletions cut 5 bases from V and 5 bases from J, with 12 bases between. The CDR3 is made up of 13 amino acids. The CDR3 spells CASSTRQPETQYF. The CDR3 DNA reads TGTGCCAGCAGTACGAGACAGCCGGAGACCCAGTACTTC.

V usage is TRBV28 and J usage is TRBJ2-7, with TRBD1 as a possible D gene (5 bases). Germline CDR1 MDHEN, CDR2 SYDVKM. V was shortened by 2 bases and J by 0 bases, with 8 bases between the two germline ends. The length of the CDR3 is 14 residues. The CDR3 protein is CASSLRRASYEQYF. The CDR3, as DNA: TGTGCCAGCAGTTTACGCAGGGCCTCCTACGAGCAGTACTTC.

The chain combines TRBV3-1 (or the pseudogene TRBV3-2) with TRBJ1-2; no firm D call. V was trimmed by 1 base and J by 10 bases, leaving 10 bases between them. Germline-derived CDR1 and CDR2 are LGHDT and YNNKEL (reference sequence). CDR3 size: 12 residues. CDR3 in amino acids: CASSQAEFSYTF. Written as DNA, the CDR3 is TGTGCCAGCAGCCAAGCTGAGTTCTCCTACACCTTC.

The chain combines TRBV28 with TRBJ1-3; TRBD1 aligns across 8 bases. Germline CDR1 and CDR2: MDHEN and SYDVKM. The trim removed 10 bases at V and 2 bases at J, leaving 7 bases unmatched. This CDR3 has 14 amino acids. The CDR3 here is CATRTGNTGNTIYF. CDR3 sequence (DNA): TGTGCCACCCGGACAGGGAACACTGGAAACACCATATATTTT.

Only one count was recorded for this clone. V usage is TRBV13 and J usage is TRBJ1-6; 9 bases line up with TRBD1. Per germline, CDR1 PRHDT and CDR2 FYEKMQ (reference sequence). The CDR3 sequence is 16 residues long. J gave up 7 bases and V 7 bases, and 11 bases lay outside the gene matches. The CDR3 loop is CASNNRDREMNSPLHF. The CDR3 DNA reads TGTGCCAGCAACAACCGGGACAGGGAAATGAATTCACCCCTCCACTTT.

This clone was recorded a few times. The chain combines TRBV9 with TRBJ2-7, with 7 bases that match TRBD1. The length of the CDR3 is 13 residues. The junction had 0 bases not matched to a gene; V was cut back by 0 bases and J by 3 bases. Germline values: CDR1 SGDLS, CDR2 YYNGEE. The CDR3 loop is CASSVGDSYEQYF. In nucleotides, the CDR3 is TGTGCCAGCAGCGTAGGGGACAGCTACGAGCAGTACTTC.

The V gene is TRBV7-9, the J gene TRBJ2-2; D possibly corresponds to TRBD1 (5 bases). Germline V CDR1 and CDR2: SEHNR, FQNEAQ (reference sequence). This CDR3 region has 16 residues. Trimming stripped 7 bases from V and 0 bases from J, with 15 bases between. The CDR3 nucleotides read TGTGCCAGCATGAGGACACTCACCACGAACACCGGGGAGCTGTTTTTT. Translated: CASMRTLTTNTGELFF.

The CDR3 loop is CASTSGNGNEQYF. CDR3 nucleotides: TGTGCCAGCACGTCAGGGAACGGCAACGAGCAGTACTTC. The V and J genes are TRBV12-3 or TRBV12-4 and TRBJ2-7; possible D gene TRBD1, 5 bases. The CDR3 is 13 residues long. The V end lost 7 bases, the J end lost 5 bases, and 15 bases lay between the germline ends.

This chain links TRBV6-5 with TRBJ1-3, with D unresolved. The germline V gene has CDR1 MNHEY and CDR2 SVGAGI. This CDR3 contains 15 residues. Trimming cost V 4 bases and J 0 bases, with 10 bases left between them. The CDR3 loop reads CASSSGLRSGNTIYF. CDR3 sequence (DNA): TGTGCCAGCAGTTCGGGTCTTCGCTCTGGAAACACCATATATTTT.

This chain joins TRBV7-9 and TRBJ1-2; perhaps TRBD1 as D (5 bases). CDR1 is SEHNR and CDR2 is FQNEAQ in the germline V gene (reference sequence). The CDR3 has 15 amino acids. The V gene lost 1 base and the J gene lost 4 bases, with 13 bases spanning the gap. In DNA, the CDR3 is TGTGCCAGCAGCTTAGGGGGCCATCCTCGCTATGGCTACACCTTC. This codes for CASSLGGHPRYGYTF.

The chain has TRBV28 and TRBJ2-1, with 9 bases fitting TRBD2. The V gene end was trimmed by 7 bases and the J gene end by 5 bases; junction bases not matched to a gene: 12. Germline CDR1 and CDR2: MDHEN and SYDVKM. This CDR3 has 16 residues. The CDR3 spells CASIPFGVAGDNEQFF. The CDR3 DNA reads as TGTGCCAGCATTCCCTTCGGGGTAGCGGGGGACAATGAGCAGTTCTTC.

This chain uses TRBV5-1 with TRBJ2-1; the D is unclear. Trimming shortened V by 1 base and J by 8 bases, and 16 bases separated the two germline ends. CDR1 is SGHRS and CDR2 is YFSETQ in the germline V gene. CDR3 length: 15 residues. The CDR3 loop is CASSLSADGWDEQFF. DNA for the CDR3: TGCGCCAGCAGCTTGTCGGCTGACGGGTGGGATGAGCAGTTCTTC.

The CDR3 coding sequence is TGTGCCAGCAGTCCCTACCCCGGGACAGAATATGGCTACACCTTC. It yields the protein CASSPYPGTEYGYTF. The chain has TRBV27 and TRBJ1-2; TRBD1 matches 7 bases. Germline values: CDR1 MNHEY, CDR2 SMNVEV (reference sequence). The trim removed 5 bases at V and 5 bases at J, leaving 11 bases unmatched. The CDR3 is 15 residues long.

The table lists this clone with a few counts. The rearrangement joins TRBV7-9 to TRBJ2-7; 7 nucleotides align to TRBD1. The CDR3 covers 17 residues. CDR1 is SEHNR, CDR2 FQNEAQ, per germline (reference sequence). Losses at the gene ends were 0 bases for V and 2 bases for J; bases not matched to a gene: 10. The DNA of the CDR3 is TGTGCCAGCAGCTTAGCAGAGGGGACAGTGTCTACCTACGAGCAGTACTTC. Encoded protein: CASSLAEGTVSTYEQYF.

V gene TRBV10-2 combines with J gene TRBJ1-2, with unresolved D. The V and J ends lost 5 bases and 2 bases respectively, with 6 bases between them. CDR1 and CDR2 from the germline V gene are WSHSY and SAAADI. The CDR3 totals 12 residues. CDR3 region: CASSLSNYGYTF. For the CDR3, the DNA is TGCGCCAGCAGTCTATCAAACTATGGCTACACCTTC.

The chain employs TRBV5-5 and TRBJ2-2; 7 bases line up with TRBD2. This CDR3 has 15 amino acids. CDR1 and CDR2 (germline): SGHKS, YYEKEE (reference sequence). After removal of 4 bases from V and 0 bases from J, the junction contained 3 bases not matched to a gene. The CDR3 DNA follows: TGTGCCAGCAGCAGACTAGCCGCGAACACCGGGGAGCTGTTTTTT. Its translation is CASSRLAANTGELFF.

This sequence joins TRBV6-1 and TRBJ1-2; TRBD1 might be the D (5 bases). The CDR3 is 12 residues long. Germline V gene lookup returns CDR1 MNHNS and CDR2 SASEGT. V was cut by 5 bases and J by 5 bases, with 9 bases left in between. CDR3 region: CASSHDSYGYTF. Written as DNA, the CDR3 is TGTGCCAGCAGTCACGACAGTTATGGCTACACCTTC.

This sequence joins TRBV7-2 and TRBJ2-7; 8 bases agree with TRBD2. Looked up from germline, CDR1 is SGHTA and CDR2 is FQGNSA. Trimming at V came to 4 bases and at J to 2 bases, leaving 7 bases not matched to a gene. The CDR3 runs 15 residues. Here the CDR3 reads CASSSKAGGAYEQYF. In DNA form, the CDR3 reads TGTGCCAGCAGCTCCAAGGCGGGGGGAGCCTACGAGCAGTACTTC.

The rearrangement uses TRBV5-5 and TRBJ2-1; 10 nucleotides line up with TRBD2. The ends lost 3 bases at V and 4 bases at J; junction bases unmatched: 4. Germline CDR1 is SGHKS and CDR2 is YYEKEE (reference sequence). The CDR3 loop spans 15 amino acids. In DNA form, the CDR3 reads TGTGCCAGCAGCTGGGGTAGCGGGGGGTACAATGAGCAGTTCTTC. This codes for CASSWGSGGYNEQFF.

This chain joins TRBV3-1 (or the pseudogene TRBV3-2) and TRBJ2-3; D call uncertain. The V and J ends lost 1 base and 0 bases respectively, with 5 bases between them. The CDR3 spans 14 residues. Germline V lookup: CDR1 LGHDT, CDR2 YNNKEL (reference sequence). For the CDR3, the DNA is TGTGCCAGCAGCCAAGCAGGTAGCACAGATACGCAGTATTTT. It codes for CASSQAGSTDTQYF.